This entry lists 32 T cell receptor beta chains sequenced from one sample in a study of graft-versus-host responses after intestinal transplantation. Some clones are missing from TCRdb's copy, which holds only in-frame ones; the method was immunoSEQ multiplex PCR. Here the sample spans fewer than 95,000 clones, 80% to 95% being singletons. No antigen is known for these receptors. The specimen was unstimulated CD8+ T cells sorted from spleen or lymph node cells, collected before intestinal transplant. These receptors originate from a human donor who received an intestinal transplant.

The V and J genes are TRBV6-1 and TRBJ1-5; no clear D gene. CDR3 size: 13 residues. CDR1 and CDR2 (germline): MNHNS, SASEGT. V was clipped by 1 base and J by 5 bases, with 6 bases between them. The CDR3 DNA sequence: TGTGCCAGCAGTGAAGAATTCGATCAGCCCCAGCATTTT. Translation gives CASSEEFDQPQHF.

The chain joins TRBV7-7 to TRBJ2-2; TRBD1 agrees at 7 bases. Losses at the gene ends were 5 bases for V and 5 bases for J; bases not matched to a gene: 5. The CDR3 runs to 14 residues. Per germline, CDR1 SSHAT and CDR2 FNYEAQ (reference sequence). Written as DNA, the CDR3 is TGTGCCAGCAGCGCCCCGACAGGGACCGGGGAGCTGTTTTTT. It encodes CASSAPTGTGELFF.

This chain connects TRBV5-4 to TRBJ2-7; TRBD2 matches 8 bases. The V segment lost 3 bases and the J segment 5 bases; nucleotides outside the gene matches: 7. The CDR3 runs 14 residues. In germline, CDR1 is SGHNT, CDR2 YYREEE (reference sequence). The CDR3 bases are TGTGCCAGCAGCTATGACGGGGGGGCGGACGAGCAGTACTTC. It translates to CASSYDGGADEQYF.

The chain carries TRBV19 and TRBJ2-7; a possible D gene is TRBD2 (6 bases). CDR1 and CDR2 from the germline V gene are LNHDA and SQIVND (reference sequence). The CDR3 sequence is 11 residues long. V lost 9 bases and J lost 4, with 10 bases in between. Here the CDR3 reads CASGDFYEQYF. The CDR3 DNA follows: TGTGCCAGCGGGGACTTTTACGAGCAGTACTTC. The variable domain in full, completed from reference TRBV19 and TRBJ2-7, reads DGGITQSPKYLFRKEGQNVTLSCEQNLNHDAMYWYRQDPGQGLRLIYYSQIVNDFQKGDIAEGYSVSREKKESFPLTVTSAQKNPTAFYLCASGDFYEQYFGPGTRLTVT.

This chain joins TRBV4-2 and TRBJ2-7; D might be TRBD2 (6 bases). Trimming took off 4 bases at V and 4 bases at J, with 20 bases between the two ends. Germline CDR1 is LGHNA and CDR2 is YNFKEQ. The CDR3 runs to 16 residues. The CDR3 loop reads CASSPRGAGTKYEQYF. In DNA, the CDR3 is TGTGCCAGCAGCCCACGTGGTGCGGGAACTAAGTACGAGCAGTACTTC.

The CDR3 here is CASSPGTGSYEQYF. Here the CDR3 DNA reads TGTGCCAGTAGTCCCGGGACTGGCTCCTACGAGCAGTACTTC. The rearrangement links TRBV19 to TRBJ2-7; D may be TRBD2 (6 bases). Germline CDR1 and CDR2: LNHDA and SQIVND (reference sequence). The CDR3 totals 14 residues. The V and J ends lost 5 bases and 0 bases respectively, with 11 bases between them.

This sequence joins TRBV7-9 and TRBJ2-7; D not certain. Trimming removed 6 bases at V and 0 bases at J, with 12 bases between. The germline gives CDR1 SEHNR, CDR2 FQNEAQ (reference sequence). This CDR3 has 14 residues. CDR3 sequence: CASSSRDNSYEQYF. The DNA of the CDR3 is TGTGCCAGCAGTTCCCGCGACAACTCCTACGAGCAGTACTTC.

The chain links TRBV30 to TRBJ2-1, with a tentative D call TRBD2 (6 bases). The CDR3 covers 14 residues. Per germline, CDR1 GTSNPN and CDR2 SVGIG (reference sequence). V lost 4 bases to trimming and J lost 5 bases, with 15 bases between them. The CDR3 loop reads CAWIFGGDNNEQFF. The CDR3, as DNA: TGTGCCTGGATCTTTGGCGGGGATAACAATGAGCAGTTCTTC.

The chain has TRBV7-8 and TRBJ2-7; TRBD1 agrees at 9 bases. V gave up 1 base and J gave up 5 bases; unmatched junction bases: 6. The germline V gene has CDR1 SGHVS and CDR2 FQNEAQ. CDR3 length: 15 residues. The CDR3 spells CASSLVGTGLDEQYF. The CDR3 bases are TGTGCCAGCAGCTTAGTTGGGACAGGGTTGGACGAGCAGTACTTC.

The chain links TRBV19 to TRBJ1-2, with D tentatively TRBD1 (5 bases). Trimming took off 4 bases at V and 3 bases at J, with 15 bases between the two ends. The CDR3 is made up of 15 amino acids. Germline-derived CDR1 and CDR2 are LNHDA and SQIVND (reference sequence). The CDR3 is CASSNWAGHDYGYTF. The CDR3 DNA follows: TGTGCCAGTAGTAACTGGGCAGGACATGACTATGGCTACACCTTC.

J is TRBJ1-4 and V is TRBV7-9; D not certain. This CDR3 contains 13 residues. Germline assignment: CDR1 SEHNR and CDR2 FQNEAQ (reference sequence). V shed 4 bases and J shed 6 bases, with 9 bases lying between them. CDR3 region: CASSSTLDEKLFF. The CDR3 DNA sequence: TGTGCCAGCAGCTCCACCCTAGATGAAAAACTGTTTTTT.

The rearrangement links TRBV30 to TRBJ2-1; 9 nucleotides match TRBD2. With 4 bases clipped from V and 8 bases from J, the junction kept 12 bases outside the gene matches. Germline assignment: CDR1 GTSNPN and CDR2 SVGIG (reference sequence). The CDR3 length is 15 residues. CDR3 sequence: CAWNVGSGGGDEQFF. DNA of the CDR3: TGTGCCTGGAACGTGGGTAGCGGGGGTGGGGATGAGCAGTTCTTC.

CDR3 coding DNA: TGTGCCAGCAGTGAAGGGACAGGGGAGGATGAAAAACTGTTTTTT. Translated: CASSEGTGEDEKLFF. This rearrangement joins TRBV6-1 to TRBJ1-4, with 9 bases lining up with TRBD1. CDR3 length equals 15 residues. From germline, CDR1 is MNHNS and CDR2 SASEGT. The ends lost 1 base at V and 6 bases at J; junction bases unmatched: 3.

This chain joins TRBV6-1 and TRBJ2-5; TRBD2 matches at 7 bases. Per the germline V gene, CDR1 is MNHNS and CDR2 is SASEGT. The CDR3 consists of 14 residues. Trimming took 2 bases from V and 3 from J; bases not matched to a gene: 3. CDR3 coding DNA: TGTGCCAGCAGTGAATCGGGGGGAGAAGAGACCCAGTACTTC. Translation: CASSESGGEETQYF.

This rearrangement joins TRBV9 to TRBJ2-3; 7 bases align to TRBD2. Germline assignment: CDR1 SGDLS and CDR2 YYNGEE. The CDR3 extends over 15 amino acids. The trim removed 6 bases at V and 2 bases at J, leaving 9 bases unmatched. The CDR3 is CASNKGSGDTDTQYF. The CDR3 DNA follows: TGTGCCAGCAACAAGGGGAGCGGGGACACAGATACGCAGTATTTT.

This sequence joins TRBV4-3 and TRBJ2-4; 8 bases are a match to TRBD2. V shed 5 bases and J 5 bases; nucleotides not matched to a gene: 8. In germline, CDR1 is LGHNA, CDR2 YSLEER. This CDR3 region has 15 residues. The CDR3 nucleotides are TGCGCCAGCAGCGTTTCCATCGGGGGGGAAAACATTCAGTACTTC. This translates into CASSVSIGGENIQYF.

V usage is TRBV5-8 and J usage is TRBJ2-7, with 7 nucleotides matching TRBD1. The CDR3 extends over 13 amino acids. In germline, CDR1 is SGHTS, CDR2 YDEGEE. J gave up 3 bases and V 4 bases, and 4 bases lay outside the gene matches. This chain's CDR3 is CASSGRDSYEQYF. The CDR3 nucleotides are TGTGCCAGCAGCGGCAGGGACAGCTACGAGCAGTACTTC.

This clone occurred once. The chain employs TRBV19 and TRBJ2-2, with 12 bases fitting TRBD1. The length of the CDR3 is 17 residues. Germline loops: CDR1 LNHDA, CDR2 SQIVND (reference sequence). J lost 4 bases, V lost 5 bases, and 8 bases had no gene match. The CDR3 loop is CASSVRDRGQGTGELFF. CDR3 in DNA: TGTGCCAGTAGTGTCCGGGACAGGGGGCAAGGCACCGGGGAGCTGTTTTTT.

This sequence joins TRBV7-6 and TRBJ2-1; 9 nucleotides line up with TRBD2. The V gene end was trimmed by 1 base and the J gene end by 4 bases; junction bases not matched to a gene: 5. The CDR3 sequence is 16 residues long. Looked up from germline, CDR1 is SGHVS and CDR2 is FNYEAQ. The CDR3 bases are TGTGCCAGCAGCTTAGAGGCTAGCGGGGCATACAATGAGCAGTTCTTC. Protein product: CASSLEASGAYNEQFF.

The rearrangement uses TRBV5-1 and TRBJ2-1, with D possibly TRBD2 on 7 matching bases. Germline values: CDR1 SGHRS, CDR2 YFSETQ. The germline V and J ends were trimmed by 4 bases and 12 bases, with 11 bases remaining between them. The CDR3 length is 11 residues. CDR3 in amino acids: CASSGEGGQFF. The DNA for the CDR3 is TGCGCCAGCAGCGGGGAGGGGGGGCAGTTCTTC.

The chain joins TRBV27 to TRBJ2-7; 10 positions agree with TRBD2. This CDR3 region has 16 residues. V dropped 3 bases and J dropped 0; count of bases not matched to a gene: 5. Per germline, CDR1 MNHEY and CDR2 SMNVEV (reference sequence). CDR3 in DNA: TGTGCCAGCAGTTTCGGACTAGCGGCCAGCTCCTACGAGCAGTACTTC. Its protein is CASSFGLAASSYEQYF.

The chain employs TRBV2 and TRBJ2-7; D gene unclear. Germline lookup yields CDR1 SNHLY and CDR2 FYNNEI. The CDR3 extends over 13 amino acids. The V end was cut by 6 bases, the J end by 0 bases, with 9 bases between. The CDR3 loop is CASSPPYSYEQYF. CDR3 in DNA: TGTGCCAGCAGCCCCCCGTACTCCTACGAGCAGTACTTC.

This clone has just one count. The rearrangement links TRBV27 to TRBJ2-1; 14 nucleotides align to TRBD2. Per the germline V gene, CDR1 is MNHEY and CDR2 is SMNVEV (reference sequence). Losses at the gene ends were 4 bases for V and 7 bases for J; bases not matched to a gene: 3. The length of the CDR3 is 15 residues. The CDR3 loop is CASSSGTSGSNEQFF. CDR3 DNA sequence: TGTGCCAGCAGTTCCGGGACTAGCGGGAGTAATGAGCAGTTCTTC.

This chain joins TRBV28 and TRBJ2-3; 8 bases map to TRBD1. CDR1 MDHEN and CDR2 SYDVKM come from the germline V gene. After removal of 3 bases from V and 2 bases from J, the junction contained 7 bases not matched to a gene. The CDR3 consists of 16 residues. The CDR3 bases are TGTGCCAGCAGTTTTTTCTTGACAGGGGTCACAGATACGCAGTATTTT. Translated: CASSFFLTGVTDTQYF.

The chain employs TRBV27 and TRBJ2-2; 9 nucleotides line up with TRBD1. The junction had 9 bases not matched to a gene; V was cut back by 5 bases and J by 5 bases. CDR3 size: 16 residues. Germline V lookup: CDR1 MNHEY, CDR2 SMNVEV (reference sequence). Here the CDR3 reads CASSEDWDRETGELFF. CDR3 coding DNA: TGTGCCAGCAGTGAAGACTGGGACAGGGAGACCGGGGAGCTGTTTTTT.

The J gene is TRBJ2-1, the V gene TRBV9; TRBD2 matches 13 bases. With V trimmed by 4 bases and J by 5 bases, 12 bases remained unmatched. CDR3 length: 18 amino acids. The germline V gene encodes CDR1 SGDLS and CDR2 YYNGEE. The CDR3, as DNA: TGTGCCAGCAGCCCCGCCCCGGGACTAGCGGGACACAACAATGAGCAGTTCTTC. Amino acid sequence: CASSPAPGLAGHNNEQFF.

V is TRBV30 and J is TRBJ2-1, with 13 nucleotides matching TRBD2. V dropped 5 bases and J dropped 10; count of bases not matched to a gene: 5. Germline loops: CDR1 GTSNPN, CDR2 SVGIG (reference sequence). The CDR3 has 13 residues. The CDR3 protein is CAWGLAGVWEQFF. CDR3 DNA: TGTGCCTGGGGACTAGCGGGGGTCTGGGAGCAGTTCTTC.

CDR3: CACVGLAGGWEQYF. In nucleotides, the CDR3 is TGTGCCTGCGTAGGACTAGCGGGAGGCTGGGAGCAGTACTTC. J is TRBJ2-7 and V is TRBV2, with 14 nucleotides matching TRBD2. This CDR3 is 14 amino acids long. J was trimmed by 7 bases and V by 11 bases; bases with no gene match: 10. Germline-derived CDR1 and CDR2 are SNHLY and FYNNEI.

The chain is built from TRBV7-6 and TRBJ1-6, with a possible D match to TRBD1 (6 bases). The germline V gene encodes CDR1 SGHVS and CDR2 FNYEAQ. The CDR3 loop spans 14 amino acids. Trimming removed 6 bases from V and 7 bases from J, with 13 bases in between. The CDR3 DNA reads TGTGCCAGCAGAGCGGGGGCAGACAATTCACCCCTCCACTTT. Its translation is CASRAGADNSPLHF.

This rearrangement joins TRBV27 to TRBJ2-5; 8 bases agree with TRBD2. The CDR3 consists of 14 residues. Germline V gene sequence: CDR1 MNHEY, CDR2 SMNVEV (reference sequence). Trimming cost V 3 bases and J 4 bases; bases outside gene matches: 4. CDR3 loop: CASSFVTSVETQYF. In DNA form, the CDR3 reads TGTGCCAGCAGTTTTGTGACTAGCGTAGAGACCCAGTACTTC.

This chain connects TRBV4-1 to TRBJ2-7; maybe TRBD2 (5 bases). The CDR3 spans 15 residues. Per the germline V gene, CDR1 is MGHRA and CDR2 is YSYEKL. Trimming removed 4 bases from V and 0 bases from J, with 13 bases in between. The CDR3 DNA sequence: TGCGCCAGCAGCCCGACTAACGACGCCTCCTACGAGCAGTACTTC. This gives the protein CASSPTNDASYEQYF.

In DNA, the CDR3 is TGCGCCAGCAGCCAAGTGGACAGGGAGTTAGATACGCAGTATTTT. It codes for CASSQVDRELDTQYF. The chain is built from TRBV4-1 and TRBJ2-3, with TRBD1 matching over 8 bases. The V gene end was trimmed by 1 base and the J gene end by 5 bases; junction bases not matched to a gene: 5. This CDR3 contains 15 residues. From germline, CDR1 is MGHRA and CDR2 YSYEKL.